This entry is about one T cell receptor beta chain. The antigen is not known. The record originates from a study of identical twins. Study-wide results and limits: Fewer insertions marked abundant cord blood beta clonotypes; young adult naive trended weakly, memory not at all.

A universal primer site was added by template switching, and unique molecular identifiers were carried by the cDNA. TCRdb ran MiXCR on the 5' RACE reads and lists one entry per CDR3 protein. The data hold around 490,000 distinct CDR3 sequences, with around 24% observed a single time. Germline CDR1 and CDR2: SGHRS and YFSETQ. The V and J ends lost 0 bases and 0 bases respectively, with 19 bases between them. This CDR3 has 20 residues. There were only healthy Caucasians among the donors. This sample was also put to use in a study of yellow fever vaccine responses in identical twins.

The chain uses TRBV5-1 and TRBJ2-6, with D hard to call. Sequences were obtained from CD4+ T cells sorted from blood. The clonotype originates from a woman aged 18-30 years in good health. The DNA for the CDR3 is TGCGCCAGCAGCTTGGCCCAAACTTACAGCTATGGCTCTGGGGCCAACGTCCTGACTTTC. Protein product: CASSLAQTYSYGSGANVLTF.